The 14 T cell receptor beta chains given below trace back to one sample, sequenced in a study of identical twins. Each CDR3 protein is one row after TCRdb ran MiXCR on the 5' RACE reads. The profile shows 550,000 to 700,000 distinct CDR3 sequences, roughly 9.5% of them singletons. These sequences were also reported in another study, on yellow fever vaccine responses in identical twins.

Source material: PBMCs. These receptors came from a woman younger than 30 in good health.

Many counts were recorded for this clonotype. This chain joins TRBV20-1 and TRBJ1-1; no reliable D call. The CDR3 length is 13 residues. Per the germline V gene, CDR1 is DFQATT and CDR2 is SNEGSKA (reference sequence). V was trimmed by 0 bases and J by 4 bases, leaving 9 bases between them. The CDR3 is CSARELPGTEAFF. DNA for the CDR3: TGCAGTGCTAGAGAACTGCCGGGCACTGAAGCTTTCTTT.

This clonotype was observed a few times. CDR3 sequence (DNA): TGCGCCAGCAGCCAGCTTAGCGGGGGGAACTACAATGAGCAGTTCTTC. The encoded protein is CASSQLSGGNYNEQFF. The genes are TRBV4-1 and TRBJ2-1; 10 nucleotides align to TRBD2. Germline trimming cut 3 bases from V and 3 bases from J; bases unmatched to any gene: 5. CDR1 is MGHRA and CDR2 is YSYEKL in the germline V gene. The length of the CDR3 is 16 residues.

This clonotype has ten or more counts. This chain links TRBV12-3 or TRBV12-4 with TRBJ2-3; TRBD1 matches 8 bases. The CDR3 covers 16 residues. Unmatched junction bases numbered 10, after V lost 7 bases and J lost 1 base. CDR3 DNA: TGTGCCAGCACCCCACAGAGACAGGGGCGCACAGATACGCAGTATTTT. This gives the protein CASTPQRQGRTDTQYF.

For this clonotype: Relative to the germline gene, one junction end is altered; a read error may explain this. The CDR3 coding sequence is TGTGCCAGCAGCCAAGATATCTTACTTGATCCCATTAAGTTC. Its protein product is CASSQDILLDPIKF. The gene calls are TRBV3-1 and TRBJ2-1, with D unresolved. This CDR3 spans 14 amino acids. In germline, CDR1 is LGHDT, CDR2 YNNKEL (reference sequence).

This clonotype has ten or more counts. This chain links TRBV5-6 with TRBJ2-2, with TRBD1 matching over 10 bases. The junction had 5 bases not matched to a gene; V was cut back by 3 bases and J by 6 bases. The length of the CDR3 is 15 residues. Germline lookup yields CDR1 SGHDT and CDR2 YYEEEE. CDR3 nucleotides: TGTGCCAGCAGCTCCGGGACAGGGGTATCCGGGGAGCTGTTTTTT. The encoded protein is CASSSGTGVSGELFF.

This clonotype has a handful of counts. V is TRBV12-3 or TRBV12-4 and J is TRBJ2-3; TRBD2 matches at 10 bases. V was clipped by 5 bases and J by 3 bases; unmatched bases: 8. This CDR3 is built from 16 residues. The CDR3 sequence: CASSPRAGGWTDTQYF. The CDR3 DNA follows: TGTGCCAGCAGTCCCCGAGCGGGAGGGTGGACAGATACGCAGTATTTT.

The chain joins TRBV5-5 to TRBJ2-2; 9 bases line up with TRBD2. V dropped 0 bases and J dropped 8; count of bases not matched to a gene: 5. CDR3 length: 15 residues. Germline V CDR1 and CDR2: SGHKS, YYEKEE (reference sequence). The CDR3 loop reads CASSLAGTSLGELFF. Written as DNA, the CDR3 is TGTGCCAGCAGCTTGGCCGGGACTAGCCTAGGGGAGCTGTTTTTT.

This clonotype was observed a handful of times. This rearrangement joins TRBV4-1 to TRBJ1-1; weak D call: TRBD1 (5 bases). Germline V gene sequence: CDR1 MGHRA, CDR2 YSYEKL. This CDR3 spans 13 amino acids. V dropped 1 base and J dropped 6 bases, with 9 bases sitting between them. CDR3 in amino acids: CASSQVAGPEAFF. The CDR3 DNA is TGCGCCAGCAGCCAAGTTGCGGGACCTGAAGCTTTCTTT.

This sequence joins TRBV4-1 and TRBJ2-5; the D is unclear. This CDR3 spans 12 amino acids. V dropped 0 bases and J dropped 8 bases, with 7 bases sitting between them. Germline V gives CDR1 MGHRA, CDR2 YSYEKL. CDR3 in amino acids: CASSQEGRTQYF. CDR3 DNA: TGCGCCAGCAGCCAAGAGGGCCGTACCCAGTACTTC.

The chain couples TRBV5-1 to TRBJ2-5; 7 bases align to TRBD2. With 3 bases clipped from V and 4 bases from J, the junction kept 12 bases outside the gene matches. The V gene's germline CDR1 is SGHRS and CDR2 YFSETQ. This CDR3 contains 16 residues. The CDR3 here is CASSSGGSGGGETQYF. In DNA, the CDR3 is TGCGCCAGCAGCTCCGGCGGGAGCGGTGGAGGAGAGACCCAGTACTTC.

In this sample, this clonotype turned up many times. The J gene is TRBJ2-3, the V gene TRBV5-1, with TRBD1 as a possible D gene (6 bases). In germline, CDR1 is SGHRS, CDR2 YFSETQ. The CDR3 runs to 16 residues. Trimming took off 0 bases at V and 2 bases at J, with 13 bases between the two ends. CDR3 sequence reads: CASSLGRQVNTDTQYF. For the CDR3, the DNA is TGCGCCAGCAGCTTGGGAAGACAGGTGAACACAGATACGCAGTATTTT.

Only a few counts were recorded for this clonotype. This chain connects TRBV29-1 to TRBJ2-1; 10 bases agree with TRBD2. V lost 6 bases to trimming and J lost 6 bases; unmatched junction nucleotides: 8. CDR1 is SQVTM, CDR2 ANQGSEA, per germline. This CDR3 is built from 14 residues. The CDR3 region has the DNA TGCAGCGTGGATCAAGCGGGAGGGCCCAATGAGCAGTTCTTC. It specifies CSVDQAGGPNEQFF.

This clonotype appeared many times. This sequence joins TRBV4-1 and TRBJ2-2; TRBD2 agrees at 9 bases. This CDR3 is 16 amino acids long. V lost 3 bases, J lost 8 bases, and 10 bases stayed unmatched. Germline CDR1 and CDR2: MGHRA and YSYEKL. The CDR3 is CASSHPLAGGMGELFF. Written as DNA, the CDR3 is TGCGCCAGCAGCCATCCCCTGGCGGGGGGGATGGGGGAGCTGTTTTTT.

This clonotype was seen repeatedly, ten times or more. DNA for the CDR3: TGTGCCAGCAGTTACTCGAGGGAGGGGGGCACAGATACGCAGTATTTT. It specifies CASSYSREGGTDTQYF. The chain links TRBV6-5 to TRBJ2-3, with D tentatively TRBD2 (7 bases). CDR3 length equals 16 residues. The V end was cut by 0 bases, the J end by 1 base, with 11 bases between. Germline CDR1 reads MNHEY; CDR2 reads SVGAGI.